This T cell receptor (beta chain) came from a study of T-cell reconstitution after alpha-beta-depleted transplantation in children. Preparation of the TCRbeta library used unique molecular identifiers. MiXCR, run by TCRdb on the PCR reads, gives a single entry per CDR3 protein. The sample consists of 250,000 or so distinct CDR3 sequences, 20% to 30% of them appearing once. The CDR3 consists of 13 residues. Germline CDR1 is LGHNA and CDR2 is YSLEER. Trimming removed 7 bases from V and 0 bases from J; junction bases left unmatched: 3. The origin of this receptor is a female patient under 10 years old who had a stem cell transplant for congenital amegakaryocytic thrombocytopenia, so the T cells may come from the graft donor. The rearrangement joins TRBV4-3 to TRBJ2-7; 7 nucleotides agree with TRBD1. This specimen was PBMCs, mostly from graft donor cells, taken 360 days after TCRalphabeta/CD19-depleted stem cell transplant. The CDR3 region is CASNRQGSYEQYF. The DNA for the CDR3 is TGCGCCAGCAACCGACAGGGCTCCTACGAGCAGTACTTC.